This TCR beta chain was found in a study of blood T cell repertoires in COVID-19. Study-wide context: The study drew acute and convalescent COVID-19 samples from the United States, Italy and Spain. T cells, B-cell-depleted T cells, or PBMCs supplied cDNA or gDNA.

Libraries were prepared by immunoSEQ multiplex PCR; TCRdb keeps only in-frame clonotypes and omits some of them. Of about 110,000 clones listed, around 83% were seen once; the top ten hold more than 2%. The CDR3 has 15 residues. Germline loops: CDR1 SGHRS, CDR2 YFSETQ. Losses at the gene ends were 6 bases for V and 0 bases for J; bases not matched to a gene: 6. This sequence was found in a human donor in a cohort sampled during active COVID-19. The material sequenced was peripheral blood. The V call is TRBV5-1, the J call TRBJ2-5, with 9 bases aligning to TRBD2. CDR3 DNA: TGCGCCAGCACCCGGACTAGCGTATACCAAGAGACCCAGTACTTC. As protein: CASTRTSVYQETQYF.